The rows below give T cell receptor beta chains drawn from one sample of a study of T cell changes during pregnancy in multiple sclerosis. Repertoires were generated with immunoSEQ multiplex PCR, while TCRdb's copy carries only in-frame clones and drops some. The data show 65,000 to 85,000 clones, with 94% seen just once and approximately 0.92% held by the top ten. This sample comprised peripheral blood, obtained in the second trimester of pregnancy. The receptors stem from a female donor in good health, enrolled as a control in a pregnancy study. Both conserved end residues are part of each CDR3. D genes are given only for firm matches. Only part of the rows carry a size: once, few, many, or a class if the clone is expanded.

j_gene,d_gene,abundance,v_gene,CDR3nt,CDR3aa
TRBJ2-2,-,-,TRBV4-1,TGCGCCAGCAGCCAAGCGGGGAACACCGGGGAGCTGTTTTTT,CASSQAGNTGELFF
TRBJ2-1,-,few,TRBV5-1,TGCGCCAGCAGCTTTTTTGGGAGAGGTTCCGACAATGAGCAGTTCTTC,CASSFFGRGSDNEQFF
TRBJ1-2,-,-,TRBV2,TGTGCCAGCAGTGACAGGGAAGTTTATGGCTACACCTTC,CASSDREVYGYTF
TRBJ2-5,-,-,TRBV5-5,TGTGCCAGCAGCTTGGCACTAGCTCAAGAGACCCAGTACTTC,CASSLALAQETQYF
TRBJ1-5,-,-,TRBV5-6,TGTGCCAGCAGCGGCGGGGTTTACGGTCAGCCCCAGCATTTT,CASSGGVYGQPQHF
TRBJ2-5,TRBD2,-,TRBV4-1,TGCGCCAGCAGCCACCTAGCGGGAGGGTCCCTAGGAGAGACCCAGTACTTC,CASSHLAGGSLGETQYF
TRBJ1-1,-,few,TRBV27,TGTGCCAGCAGTTTGGGGGGAGGAACTGAAGCTTTCTTT,CASSLGGGTEAFF
TRBJ2-5,-,-,TRBV9,TGTGCCAGCAGCGTAGGGACAGCCCAAGAGACCCAGTACTTC,CASSVGTAQETQYF
TRBJ2-1,TRBD1,-,TRBV7-2,TGTGCCAGCAGCTCCACAGGGGGCTCATACAATGAGCAGTTCTTC,CASSSTGGSYNEQFF
TRBJ1-2,-,-,TRBV7-8,TGTGCCAGCAGCTTAGGGGGGGACTATGGCTACACCTTC,CASSLGGDYGYTF
TRBJ2-2,-,-,TRBV2,TGTGCCAGCAGTGGACAGCAGGATCTCACCGGGGAGCTGTTTTTT,CASSGQQDLTGELFF
TRBJ2-5,TRBD2,-,TRBV18,TGTGCCAGCTCTCCCGGTGCTAGCGGGAGACAGACCCAGTACTTC,CASSPGASGRQTQYF
TRBJ2-7,TRBD1,-,TRBV14,TGTGCCAGCAGCCAAGGTTTGGTGACAGGGTTTGTTTCGGGTTCCTACGAGCAGTACTTC,CASSQGLVTGFVSGSYEQYF
TRBJ2-7,TRBD2,-,TRBV18,TGTGCCAGCTCCCCCGGGACTAGCTTCAACGAGCAGTACTTC,CASSPGTSFNEQYF
TRBJ1-1,-,few,TRBV7-9,TGTGCCAGCAGCTTTAGGGGTGGCACTGAAGCTTTCTTT,CASSFRGGTEAFF
TRBJ2-5,-,-,TRBV11-1,TGTGCCAGCAGCCCTGGAGGGACGTATCAAGAGACCCAGTACTTC,CASSPGGTYQETQYF
TRBJ2-1,TRBD1,-,TRBV27,TGTGCCAGCAGTCTAGGGGGCTGGACCTACAATGAGCAGTTCTTC,CASSLGGWTYNEQFF
TRBJ2-7,-,-,TRBV4-1,TGCGCCAGCAGCCAACCCGACAGCCCTGACTACGAGCAGTACTTC,CASSQPDSPDYEQYF
TRBJ1-3,-,once,TRBV2,TGTGCCAGCAGATCCCCCGGACAGTTCGGCTCTGGAAACACCATATATTTT,CASRSPGQFGSGNTIYF
TRBJ1-2,-,-,TRBV28,TGTGCCAGCAGTTACCGAGTCCCCAGCACACGACAGAAGTTAAACTATGGCTACACCTTC,CASSYRVPSTRQKLNYGYTF
TRBJ2-7,TRBD1,-,TRBV6-4,TGTGCCAGCGTACACAGGGGGCCCAGCTACGAGCAGTACTTC,CASVHRGPSYEQYF
TRBJ2-1,TRBD2,-,TRBV5-6,TGTGCCAGCAGCTTGGTAGGTAAAGGTAGGGAGGGTGAGCAGTTCTTC,CASSLVGKGREGEQFF
TRBJ1-5,TRBD1,-,TRBV30,TGTGCCTGGAGTTACCGGGACAGGGATACTCAGCCCCAGCATTTT,CAWSYRDRDTQPQHF
TRBJ2-5,-,-,TRBV5-6,TGTGCCAGCAGCTTAAGAGGTACCCAAGGGGCCCAGTACTTC,CASSLRGTQGAQYF
TRBJ2-3,TRBD2,-,TRBV5-6,TGTGCCAGCAGCTCCCTACTAGCGGGAGGGGCAGATACGCAGTATTTT,CASSSLLAGGADTQYF
TRBJ2-5,TRBD2,once,TRBV29-1,TGCAGCGGGGGGACTAGCGGGATTTCAGAGACCCAGTACTTC,CSGGTSGISETQYF
TRBJ2-1,-,-,TRBV6-4,TGTGCCAGCAGTGCTGGAGCGGACTACAATGAGCAGTTCTTC,CASSAGADYNEQFF
TRBJ1-2,TRBD1,-,TRBV7-9,TGTGCCAGCAGCTTCGGACAGGGTCGGTATGGCTACACCTTC,CASSFGQGRYGYTF
TRBJ2-3,TRBD1,-,TRBV27,TGTGCCAGCAGTTTATACAGGGGGCGAAGCACAGATACGCAGTATTTT,CASSLYRGRSTDTQYF
TRBJ2-7,TRBD1,-,TRBV5-1,TGCGCCAGCACCCGGGACAGAGAATACGAGCAGTACTTC,CASTRDREYEQYF
TRBJ2-7,-,-,TRBV28,TGTGCCAGCAGTTTACTGCTGGGTATAGCCCACCCCCTGTCCTACGAGCAGTACTTC,CASSLLLGIAHPLSYEQYF
TRBJ2-7,TRBD1,-,TRBV19,TGTGCCAGTAGAACAGGGGGAGCTTCCTACGAGCAGTACTTC,CASRTGGASYEQYF
TRBJ2-7,-,-,TRBV28,TGTGCCAGCAGTCCTTTCGGACACCGCTCCTACGAGCAGTACTTC,CASSPFGHRSYEQYF
TRBJ2-2,TRBD1,-,TRBV5-1,TGCGCCAGCAGCTTTACAGGGGGCACCGGGGAGCTGTTTTTT,CASSFTGGTGELFF